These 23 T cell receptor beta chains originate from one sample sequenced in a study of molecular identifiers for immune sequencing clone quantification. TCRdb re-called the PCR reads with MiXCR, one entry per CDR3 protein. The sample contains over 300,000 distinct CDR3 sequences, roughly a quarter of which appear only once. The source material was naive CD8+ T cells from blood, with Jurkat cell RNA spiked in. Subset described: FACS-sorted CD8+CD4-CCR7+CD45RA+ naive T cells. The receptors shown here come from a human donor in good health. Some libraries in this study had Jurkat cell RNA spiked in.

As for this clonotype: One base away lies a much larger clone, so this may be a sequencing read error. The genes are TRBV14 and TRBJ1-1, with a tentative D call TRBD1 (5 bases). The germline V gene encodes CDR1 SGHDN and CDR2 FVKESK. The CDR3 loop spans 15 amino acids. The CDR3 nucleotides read TGTGCCTGCAGCTCCAGGGTTATCGTGAACACTGAAGCTTTCTTT. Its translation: CACSSRVIVNTEAFF. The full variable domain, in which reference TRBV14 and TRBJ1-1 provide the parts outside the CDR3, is EAGVTQFPSHSVIEKGQTVTLRCDPISGHDNLYWYRRVMGKEIKFLLHFVKESKQDESGMPNNRFLAERTGGTYSTLKVQPAELEDSGVYFCACSSRVIVNTEAFFGQGTRLTVV.

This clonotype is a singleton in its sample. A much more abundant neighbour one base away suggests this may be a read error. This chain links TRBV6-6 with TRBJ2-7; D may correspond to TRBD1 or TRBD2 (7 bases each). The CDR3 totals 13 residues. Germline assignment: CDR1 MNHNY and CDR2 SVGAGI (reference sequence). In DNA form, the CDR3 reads TGTGCCAGCAGCAGTGACAGGGACTACGCGCAGTACTTC. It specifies CASSSDRDYAQYF.

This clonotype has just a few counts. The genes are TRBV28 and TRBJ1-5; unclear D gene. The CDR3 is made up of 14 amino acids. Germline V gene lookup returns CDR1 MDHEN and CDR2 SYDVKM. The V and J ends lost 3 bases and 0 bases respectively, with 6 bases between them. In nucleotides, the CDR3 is TGTGCCAGCAGTTTGGGAAATAGCAATCAGCCCCAGCATTTT. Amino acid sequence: CASSLGNSNQPQHF.

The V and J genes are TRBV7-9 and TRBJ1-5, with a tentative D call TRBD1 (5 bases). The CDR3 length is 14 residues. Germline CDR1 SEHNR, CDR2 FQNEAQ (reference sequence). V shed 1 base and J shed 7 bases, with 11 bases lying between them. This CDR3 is CASSLGRGLQPQHF. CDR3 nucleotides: TGTGCCAGCAGCTTAGGTCGGGGGTTACAGCCCCAGCATTTT.

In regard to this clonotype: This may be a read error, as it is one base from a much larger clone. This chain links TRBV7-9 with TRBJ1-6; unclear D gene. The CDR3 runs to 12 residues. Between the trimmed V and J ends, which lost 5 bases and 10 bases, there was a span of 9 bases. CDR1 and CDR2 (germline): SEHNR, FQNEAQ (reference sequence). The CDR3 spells CASSLRVSPLHF. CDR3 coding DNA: TGTGCCAGCAGCCTCCGAGTGTCACCCCTCCACTTT.

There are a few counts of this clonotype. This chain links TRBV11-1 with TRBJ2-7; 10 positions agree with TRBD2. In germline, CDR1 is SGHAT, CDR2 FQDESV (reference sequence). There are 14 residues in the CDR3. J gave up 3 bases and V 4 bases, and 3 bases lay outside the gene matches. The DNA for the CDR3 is TGTGCCAGCAGCTATTGGACTAGCGGCTACGAGCAGTACTTC. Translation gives CASSYWTSGYEQYF.

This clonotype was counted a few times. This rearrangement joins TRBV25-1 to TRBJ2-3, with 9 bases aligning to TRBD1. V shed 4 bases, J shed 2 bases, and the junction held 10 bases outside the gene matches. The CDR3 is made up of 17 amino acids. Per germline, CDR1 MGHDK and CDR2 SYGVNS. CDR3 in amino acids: CASSGGDRVYNTDTQYF. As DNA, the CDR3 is TGTGCCAGCAGTGGGGGGGACAGGGTCTATAACACAGATACGCAGTATTTT.

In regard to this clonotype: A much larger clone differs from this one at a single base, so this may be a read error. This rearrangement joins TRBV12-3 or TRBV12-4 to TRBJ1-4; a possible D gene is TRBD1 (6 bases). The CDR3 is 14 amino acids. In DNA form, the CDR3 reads TGTGCCTGCAGTCCGGACAGCCTTAATGAAAAACTGTTTTTT. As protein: CACSPDSLNEKLFF.

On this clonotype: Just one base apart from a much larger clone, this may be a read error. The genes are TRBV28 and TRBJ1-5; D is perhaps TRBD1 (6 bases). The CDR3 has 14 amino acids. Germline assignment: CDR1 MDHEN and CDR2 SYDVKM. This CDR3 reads CASSYRTDNQSQHF. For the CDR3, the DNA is TGTGCCAGCAGTTACAGGACAGACAATCAGTCCCAGCATTTT.

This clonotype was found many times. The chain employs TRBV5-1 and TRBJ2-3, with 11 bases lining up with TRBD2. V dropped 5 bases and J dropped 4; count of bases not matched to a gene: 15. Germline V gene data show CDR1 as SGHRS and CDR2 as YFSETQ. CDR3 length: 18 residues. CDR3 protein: CASRELAGGPMWADTQYF. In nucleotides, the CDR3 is TGCGCCAGCAGAGAGTTAGCGGGAGGGCCGATGTGGGCAGATACGCAGTATTTT.

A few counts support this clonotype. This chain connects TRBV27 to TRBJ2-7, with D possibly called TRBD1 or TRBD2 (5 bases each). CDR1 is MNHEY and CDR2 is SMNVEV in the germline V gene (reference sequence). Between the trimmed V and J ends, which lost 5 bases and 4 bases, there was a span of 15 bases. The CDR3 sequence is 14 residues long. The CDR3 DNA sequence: TGTGCCAGCAGTCCCAGCTGGGGGTTTTACGAGCAGTACTTC. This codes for CASSPSWGFYEQYF.

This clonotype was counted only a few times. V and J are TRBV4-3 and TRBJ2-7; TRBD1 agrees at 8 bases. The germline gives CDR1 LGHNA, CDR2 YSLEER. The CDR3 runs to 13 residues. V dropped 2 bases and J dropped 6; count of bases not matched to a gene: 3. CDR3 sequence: CASSQTDRGEQYF. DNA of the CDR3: TGCGCCAGCAGCCAAACCGACAGGGGCGAGCAGTACTTC.

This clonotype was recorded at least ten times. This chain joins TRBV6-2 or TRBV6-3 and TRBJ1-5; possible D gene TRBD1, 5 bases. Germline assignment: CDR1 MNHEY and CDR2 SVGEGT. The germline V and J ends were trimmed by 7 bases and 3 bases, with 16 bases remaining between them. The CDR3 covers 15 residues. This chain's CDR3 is CASNARGYDNQPQHF. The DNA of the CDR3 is TGTGCCAGCAATGCAAGGGGCTATGACAATCAGCCCCAGCATTTT.

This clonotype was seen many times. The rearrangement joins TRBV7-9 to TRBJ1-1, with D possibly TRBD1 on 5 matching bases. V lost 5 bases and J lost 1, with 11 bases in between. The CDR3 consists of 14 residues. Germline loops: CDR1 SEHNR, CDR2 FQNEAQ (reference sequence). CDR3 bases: TGTGCCAGCAGCCCGGGACGGTCGAACACTGAAGCTTTCTTT. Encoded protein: CASSPGRSNTEAFF. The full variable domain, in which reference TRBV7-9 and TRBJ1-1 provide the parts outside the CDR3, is DTGVSQNPRHKITKRGQNVTFRCDPISEHNRLYWYRQTLGQGPEFLTYFQNEAQLEKSRLLSDRFSAERPKGSFSTLEIQRTEQGDSAMYLCASSPGRSNTEAFFGQGTRLTVV.

The CDR3: CSVDRWDVLNRVTDTQYF. Here the CDR3 DNA reads TGCAGCGTTGATAGATGGGATGTGTTAAATCGTGTCACAGATACACAATATTTT. V is TRBV29-1 and J is TRBJ2-3; D is undetermined. Trimming pared 3 bases from V and 15 bases from J, leaving 37 bases between. CDR1 and CDR2 from the germline V gene are SQVTM and ANQGSEA. The CDR3 sequence is 18 residues long.

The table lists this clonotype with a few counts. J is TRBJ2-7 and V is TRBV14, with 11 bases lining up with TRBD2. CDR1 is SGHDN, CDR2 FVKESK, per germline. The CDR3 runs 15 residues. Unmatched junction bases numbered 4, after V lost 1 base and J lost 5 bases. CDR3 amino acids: CASSQVLAGVNEQYF. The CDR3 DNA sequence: TGTGCCAGCAGCCAAGTACTAGCGGGAGTAAACGAGCAGTACTTC.

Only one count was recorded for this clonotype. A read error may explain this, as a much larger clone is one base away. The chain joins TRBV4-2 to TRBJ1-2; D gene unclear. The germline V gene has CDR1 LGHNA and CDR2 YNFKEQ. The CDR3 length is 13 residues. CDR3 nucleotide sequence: TGTGCCAGCAGCCAACCCGGACCGGATGGCTACATCTTC. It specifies CASSQPGPDGYIF.

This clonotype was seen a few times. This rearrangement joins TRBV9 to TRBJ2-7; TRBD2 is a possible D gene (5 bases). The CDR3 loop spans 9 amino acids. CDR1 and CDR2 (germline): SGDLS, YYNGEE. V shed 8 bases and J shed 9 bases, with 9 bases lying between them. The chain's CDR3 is CARIRGQYF. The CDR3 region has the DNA TGTGCCAGAATACGGGGGCAGTACTTC. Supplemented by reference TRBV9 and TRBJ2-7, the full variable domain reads DSGVTQTPKHLITATGQRVTLRCSPRSGDLSVYWYQQSLDQGLQFLIQYYNGEERAKGNILERFSAQQFPDLHSELNLSSLELGDSALYFCARIRGQYFGPGTRLTVT.

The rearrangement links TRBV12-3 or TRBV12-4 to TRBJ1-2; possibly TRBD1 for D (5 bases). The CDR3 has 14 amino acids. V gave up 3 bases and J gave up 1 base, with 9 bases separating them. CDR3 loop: CASSFGASNYGYTF. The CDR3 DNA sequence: TGTGCCAGCAGTTTTGGGGCCAGTAACTATGGCTACACCTTC.

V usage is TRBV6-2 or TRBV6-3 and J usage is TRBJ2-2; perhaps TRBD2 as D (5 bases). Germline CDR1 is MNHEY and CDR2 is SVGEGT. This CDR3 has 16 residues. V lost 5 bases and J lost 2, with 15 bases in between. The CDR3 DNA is TGTGCCAGCAGTACCTCTCCTTCGGGAAACACCGGGGAGCTGTTTTTT. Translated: CASSTSPSGNTGELFF.

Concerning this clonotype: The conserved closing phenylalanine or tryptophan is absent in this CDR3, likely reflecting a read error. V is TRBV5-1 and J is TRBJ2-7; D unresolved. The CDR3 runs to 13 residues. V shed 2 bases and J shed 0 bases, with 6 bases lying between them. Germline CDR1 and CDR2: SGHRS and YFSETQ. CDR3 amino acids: CASSFSYSYEQYL. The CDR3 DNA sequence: TGCGCCAGCAGCTTCTCCTACTCCTACGAGCAGTACCTC.

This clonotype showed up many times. The CDR3 nucleotides are TGCAGCGTCCTCACACCGGGGCCCGACTCTGGGGCCAACGTCCTGACTTTC. Translation: CSVLTPGPDSGANVLTF. The chain employs TRBV29-1 and TRBJ2-6; D could derive from TRBD1 or TRBD2 (5 bases each). The CDR3 is made up of 17 amino acids. Germline-derived CDR1 and CDR2 are SQVTM and ANQGSEA. Trimming cost V 6 bases and J 0 bases, with 18 bases left between them.

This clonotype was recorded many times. CDR3 sequence reads: CASTTSSGFYEQYF. CDR3 in DNA: TGTGCCAGCACCACAAGTTCAGGATTCTACGAGCAGTACTTC. The rearrangement links TRBV7-9 to TRBJ2-7; D gene uncertain. Between the trimmed V and J ends, which lost 7 bases and 3 bases, there was a span of 16 bases. CDR1 and CDR2 (germline): SEHNR, FQNEAQ (reference sequence). This CDR3 is 14 amino acids long.